These T cell receptor beta chains were read from a single sample in a study of PD-L1 blockade in urothelial cancer. The data were produced by immunoSEQ multiplex PCR, yet TCRdb's version contains in-frame clones alone and is incomplete. The sample lists around 19,000 clones, approximately 82% seen once, with more than 1.5% in the top ten. Sample: PBMCs, taken around atezolizumab (anti-PD-L1) treatment. These receptors all come from a man over 45 with urothelial cancer. Each CDR3 is given without its conserved first and last residue.

j_call v_call cdr3_aa
TRBJ1-5 TRBV13 ASSLKQSNQPQH
TRBJ1-6 TRBV6-4 ASAEQGFNSPLH
TRBJ1-2 TRBV7-9 ASSFSDRGANYGYT
TRBJ1-5 TRBV6-1 ASSEGTGINQPQH
TRBJ1-1 TRBV10-1 ASSDSHQTEAF
TRBJ2-1 TRBV9 AASEGSGPYNEQF
TRBJ1-5 TRBV27 ASSLSGGYSNQPQH
TRBJ1-2 TRBV30 AWSEQGFDGYT
TRBJ1-2 TRBV7-2 ASSLWSTGGGYGYT
TRBJ2-5 TRBV10-3 AISRLAGDQETQY
TRBJ1-5 TRBV19 ASNIPMTGSNQPQH
TRBJ2-1 TRBV6-5 ASRGSSYNEQF
TRBJ2-7 TRBV5-1 ASSYRTSGNYEQY
TRBJ2-7 TRBV11-2 ASSLDTVSYEQY
TRBJ1-2 TRBV19 ASGGGGYGYT
TRBJ1-1 TRBV27 ASSFRNSQNRAF
TRBJ1-1 TRBV5-1 ASSPRSTETPNTEAF
TRBJ2-1 TRBV7-9 ASSPSGTLGYNEQF
TRBJ1-5 TRBV7-2 ASSLELRGQPQH
TRBJ2-2 TRBV9 ASSVRDSAILNTGELF
TRBJ1-2 TRBV20-1 SARVTYGYT
TRBJ2-5 TRBV5-1 ASTLQGPQETQY
TRBJ2-1 TRBV6-6 ASSYSGATLNEQF
TRBJ1-2 TRBV27 ASSRQGAVYGYT
TRBJ2-1 TRBV9 ASSVTGVGEQF
TRBJ1-2 TRBV5-4 ASLEISSGYGYT
TRBJ1-5 TRBV2 ASSGGNNQPQH
TRBJ1-4 TRBV28 ALRPGGGEKLF
TRBJ2-1 TRBV30 AWSVQGLNEQF
TRBJ2-3 TRBV6-5 ASSNGGGVTDTQY